This record concerns one T cell receptor (beta chain) sequence. The sample is drawn from a study of blood T cell repertoires in COVID-19. Study overall: The samples span acute and convalescent COVID-19 from the United States, Italy and Spain.

Per the original methods: How many nucleated cells were present was estimated from reference gene primer amplification. Repertoires were generated with immunoSEQ multiplex PCR, while TCRdb's copy carries only in-frame clones and drops some. The V and J calls and the clone size are those of that table, but D and trimming were determined from the DNA. The profile shows about 170,000 clones, 89% of them singletons. This CDR3 has 14 residues. Trimming at V came to 4 bases and at J to 7 bases, leaving 7 bases not matched to a gene. CDR1 is SGHTA and CDR2 is FQGNSA in the germline V gene. Resolution of symptoms, clearance, or two negative PCRs was present in recovered Cohort 3 donors.

The chain recombines TRBV7-2 with TRBJ1-3; 7 bases align to TRBD1. The receptor was isolated from a woman aged 18 to 35 who had recovered from COVID-19. Sequenced sample: PBMCs or T cells enriched from blood (not recorded which). The CDR3 sequence: CASSSRQGSNTIYF. The CDR3 coding sequence is TGTGCCAGCAGCTCTCGACAGGGTTCGAACACCATATATTTT.